This T cell receptor beta chain was sequenced during a study of cytomegalovirus exposure and HLA in healthy donors. The study ran its PCR with 60 Vbeta and 13 Jbeta primers. Profiling relied on immunoSEQ multiplex PCR, and the TCRdb table lists in-frame clones only, not all of them. Among under 200,000 clones listed, 75% were seen once. V dropped 1 base and J dropped 4; count of bases not matched to a gene: 6. CDR3 size: 15 residues. Looked up from germline, CDR1 is GTSNPN and CDR2 is SVGIG (reference sequence). As regards this clone: Its antigen is still unknown.

The study's findings and limits: When a later analysis compared HLA-associated TCR beta chains with equally common others, the HLA-associated chains turned out to be more clonally expanded and to have lower generation probabilities. Three chains tied to CMV proved CMV antigen-specific in vitro. Association of 15,000 to 20,000 TCR beta sequences with HLA alleles was found at 0.05 false discovery rate in a later analysis. What a later analysis reportedly showed was that an Asian-associated ancestry cluster had fewer N-insertions than the approximately 670-donor mean.

This chain links TRBV30 with TRBJ2-2, with 7 bases fitting TRBD2. The TCR comes from a man aged 18-30 years in good health and CMV-seronegative. Sequenced input: PBMCs. The DNA of the CDR3 is TGTGCCTGGAGTGCGGGGGAGGGATTCACCGGGGAGCTGTTTTTT. It encodes CAWSAGEGFTGELFF. Full variable domain (outside the CDR3, taken from reference TRBV30 and TRBJ2-2): SQTIHQWPATLVQPVGSPLSLECTVEGTSNPNLYWYRQAAGRGLQLLFYSVGIGQISSEVPQNLSASRPQDRQFILSSKKLLLSDSGFYLCAWSAGEGFTGELFFGEGSRLTVL.